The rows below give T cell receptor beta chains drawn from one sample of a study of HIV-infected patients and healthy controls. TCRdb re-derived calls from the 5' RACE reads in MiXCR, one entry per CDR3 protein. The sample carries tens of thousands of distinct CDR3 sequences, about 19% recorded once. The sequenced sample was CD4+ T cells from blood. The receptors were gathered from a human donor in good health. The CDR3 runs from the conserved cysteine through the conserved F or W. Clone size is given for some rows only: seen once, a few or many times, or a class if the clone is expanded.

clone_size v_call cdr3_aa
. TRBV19 CASRRDGGRSPDTQYF
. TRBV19 CASSIVETGRQPQHF
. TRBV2 CASTRGGGDQPQHF
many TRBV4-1 CASSLNLDSLGADTQYF
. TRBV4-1 CASSQDIRDRGEFGANVLTF
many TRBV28 CAVPLGSDGTGTHGYTF
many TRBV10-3 CAISESSGGPYYNEQFF
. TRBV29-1 CSVVNRGTYEQYF
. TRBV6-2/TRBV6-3 CASSYSSVGNEQFF
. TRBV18 CASSHRGQGEALWNEQFF
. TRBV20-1 CSASKIAGARNEQFF
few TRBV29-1 CSVSGGTGPYEQYF